The clone carrying this T cell receptor (beta chain) was observed a handful of times. Its antigen is not identified. This could be a read error, since a much larger clone is one nucleotide away. The source material, RNA transcripts, was used to amplify TCR beta CDR3 regions. Initially, a first-round RT-PCR of the TCR CDR3 employed the HTBI primer set. A single record per CDR3 protein comes from TCRdb applying MiXCR to the multiplex PCR reads. The data hold fewer than 250,000 distinct CDR3 sequences, with 15% to 20% observed a single time. The data derive from a study of T cells in Graves' hyperthyroidism and ophthalmopathy. Cells are PBMCs isolated from more than 8.5 ml of fresh blood. General study results and limits: Prediction of ophthalmopathy progression came a median approximately 7 months pre-onset. Researchers found most expanded thyroid clonotypes above 0.001 in blood as well.

Sequencing input: blood. This clonotype originated in a woman in her late teens or twenties with Graves' ophthalmopathy.

The CDR3 nucleotides are TGTGCCAGCAGCGCTACTGGCGGGAGCCTCCACACCGGGGAGCTGTTTTTT. As protein: CASSATGGSLHTGELFF. The chain combines TRBV7-9 with TRBJ2-2; 7 bases are a match to TRBD2. CDR1 and CDR2 from the germline V gene are SEHNR and FQNEAQ (reference sequence). This CDR3 comprises 17 residues. Unmatched junction bases numbered 12, after V lost 5 bases and J lost 3 bases.